The next 20 T cell receptor beta chains were all read from a single sample in a study of T cells in Graves' hyperthyroidism and ophthalmopathy. Authors of the study amplified TCR beta CDR3 regions from RNA transcripts. Using the HTBI primer set, a first-round RT-PCR was run on the TCR CDR3. TCRdb analysed the multiplex PCR reads with MiXCR anew, one entry per CDR3 protein. This sample has fewer than 500,000 distinct CDR3 sequences; roughly 14% occur once, and the top ten carry around 13%. Sequencing used blood. These receptors all come from a man aged 18 to 29 with Graves' ophthalmopathy.

In its sample, this clonotype was seen a few times. The CDR3 loop reads CASSVDGQGGTEAFF. The CDR3, as DNA: TGTGCCAGCAGCGTAGACGGACAGGGGGGCACTGAAGCTTTCTTT. The gene calls are TRBV9 and TRBJ1-1; 10 bases align to TRBD1. Germline values: CDR1 SGDLS, CDR2 YYNGEE. CDR3 length: 15 residues. V dropped 0 bases and J dropped 4; count of bases not matched to a gene: 3. The full variable domain, completed using reference TRBV9 and TRBJ1-1, is DSGVTQTPKHLITATGQRVTLRCSPRSGDLSVYWYQQSLDQGLQFLIQYYNGEERAKGNILERFSAQQFPDLHSELNLSSLELGDSALYFCASSVDGQGGTEAFFGQGTRLTVV.

This clonotype was found many times. V usage is TRBV24-1 and J usage is TRBJ1-2; TRBD1 is a possible D gene (5 bases). V was clipped by 4 bases and J by 2 bases, with 10 bases between them. This CDR3 is built from 14 residues. The germline V gene encodes CDR1 KGHDR and CDR2 SFDVKD. CDR3 DNA sequence: TGTGCCACCAGTGAAAACAGGCTGAACTATGGCTACACCTTC. It yields the protein CATSENRLNYGYTF.

This clonotype was observed at least ten times. The rearrangement uses TRBV5-8 and TRBJ2-4; no definite D call. Between the trimmed V and J ends, which lost 0 bases and 9 bases, there was a span of 16 bases. Germline lookup yields CDR1 SGHTS and CDR2 YDEGEE. The CDR3 is made up of 15 amino acids. The CDR3 here is CASSLGVGSGSIQYF. The CDR3, as DNA: TGTGCCAGCAGCTTGGGAGTGGGGTCCGGTAGCATTCAGTACTTC.

This clonotype was seen many times. The gene calls are TRBV6-1 and TRBJ2-2; 7 nucleotides agree with TRBD1. The J segment lost 6 bases and the V segment lost 2 bases, leaving 9 bases of the junction unmatched. Looked up from germline, CDR1 is MNHNS and CDR2 is SASEGT. The length of the CDR3 is 16 residues. The CDR3 reads CASSENPRGWAGELFF. DNA of the CDR3: TGTGCCAGCAGTGAAAACCCCAGGGGGTGGGCCGGGGAGCTGTTTTTT.

This clonotype has a count of ten or more. The chain employs TRBV30 and TRBJ2-1; 9 positions agree with TRBD2. There are 15 residues in the CDR3. CDR1 GTSNPN and CDR2 SVGIG come from the germline V gene (reference sequence). The trim removed 2 bases at V and 0 bases at J, leaving 2 bases unmatched. The CDR3 DNA follows: TGTGCCTGGAGTAGACTAGCGGACTCCTACAATGAGCAGTTCTTC. As protein: CAWSRLADSYNEQFF.

The chain uses TRBV2 and TRBJ2-4; unclear D gene. From germline, CDR1 is SNHLY and CDR2 FYNNEI. This CDR3 contains 12 residues. The ends were cut back, 3 bases at V and 9 bases at J, with 9 bases in the middle. The CDR3 DNA reads as TGTGCCAGCAGTGAGGTTGGTAGCATTCAGTACTTC. It yields the protein CASSEVGSIQYF.

Ten or more counts support this clonotype. The genes are TRBV6-2 or TRBV6-3 and TRBJ1-1; 7 nucleotides agree with TRBD1. Germline lookup yields CDR1 MNHEY and CDR2 SVGEGT. With V trimmed by 6 bases and J by 2 bases, 3 bases remained unmatched. CDR3 size: 13 residues. This CDR3 reads CASRGDSNTEAFF. The CDR3 bases are TGTGCCAGCAGAGGGGACAGCAACACTGAAGCTTTCTTT.

This chain links TRBV20-1 with TRBJ1-1; D unresolved. CDR3 length equals 12 residues. The germline V gene encodes CDR1 DFQATT and CDR2 SNEGSKA (reference sequence). The V end lost 3 bases, the J end lost 1 base, and 6 bases lay between the germline ends. This chain's CDR3 is CSASRQNTEAFF. The CDR3 DNA sequence: TGCAGTGCTAGTAGACAGAACACTGAAGCTTTCTTT.

This clonotype was found many times. The chain is built from TRBV12-3 or TRBV12-4 and TRBJ2-5, with TRBD1 matching 7 bases. The CDR3 runs 14 residues. J gave up 4 bases and V 6 bases, and 8 bases lay outside the gene matches. This CDR3 reads CASRYLGQSETQYF. As DNA, the CDR3 is TGTGCCAGCAGGTACCTGGGACAGTCAGAGACCCAGTACTTC.

In this sample, this clonotype turned up many times. CDR3 sequence: CASSLDPLARGVTSGGTDTQYF. In DNA form, the CDR3 reads TGCGCCAGCAGTCTCGATCCCTTAGCTCGTGGAGTTACTAGCGGGGGCACAGATACGCAGTATTTT. The rearrangement uses TRBV5-1 and TRBJ2-3; 10 bases line up with TRBD2. CDR3 length equals 22 residues. Germline assignment: CDR1 SGHRS and CDR2 YFSETQ. The J segment lost 1 base and the V segment lost 5 bases, leaving 25 bases of the junction unmatched.

There are many counts of this clonotype. The chain employs TRBV20-1 and TRBJ1-1; 11 bases align to TRBD1. Trimming cost V 3 bases and J 11 bases; bases outside gene matches: 11. Looked up from germline, CDR1 is DFQATT and CDR2 is SNEGSKA (reference sequence). This CDR3 region has 14 residues. The CDR3 DNA is TGCAGTGCTAGTCCCCCGGACCGGGACAGGGGGGCTTTCTTT. This encodes CSASPPDRDRGAFF.

The chain combines TRBV13 with TRBJ2-1, with 7 positions matching TRBD1. The CDR3 is made up of 14 amino acids. V shed 10 bases, J shed 8 bases, and the junction held 14 bases outside the gene matches. Germline lookup yields CDR1 PRHDT and CDR2 FYEKMQ (reference sequence). The CDR3 spells CATKTGNTWDEQFF. The CDR3 DNA is TGTGCCACCAAGACAGGGAACACCTGGGATGAGCAGTTCTTC.

This rearrangement joins TRBV19 to TRBJ1-5, with D perhaps matching TRBD1 (5 bases). CDR3 size: 15 residues. Looked up from germline, CDR1 is LNHDA and CDR2 is SQIVND (reference sequence). Trimming removed 4 bases from V and 6 bases from J, with 16 bases in between. CDR3 DNA sequence: TGTGCCAGTAGTAGGGGGACGGGGAGAGGTCAGCCCCAGCATTTT. Translating it yields CASSRGTGRGQPQHF. The full variable domain, rest sourced from reference TRBV19 and TRBJ1-5, is DGGITQSPKYLFRKEGQNVTLSCEQNLNHDAMYWYRQDPGQGLRLIYYSQIVNDFQKGDIAEGYSVSREKKESFPLTVTSAQKNPTAFYLCASSRGTGRGQPQHFGDGTRLSIL.

This clonotype was detected only a few times. The J gene is TRBJ1-2, the V gene TRBV4-1; 8 bases align to TRBD1. The CDR3 consists of 15 residues. V shed 0 bases, J shed 5 bases, and the junction held 5 bases outside the gene matches. Looked up from germline, CDR1 is MGHRA and CDR2 is YSYEKL. CDR3 sequence (DNA): TGCGCCAGCAGCCAAGACAGGGGGCGTTGGTATGGCTACACCTTC. Its protein is CASSQDRGRWYGYTF.

This clonotype came up many times. The chain uses TRBV20-1 and TRBJ2-3; 8 positions agree with TRBD2. V shed 4 bases and J 0 bases; nucleotides not matched to a gene: 6. This CDR3 has 15 amino acids. The germline gives CDR1 DFQATT, CDR2 SNEGSKA (reference sequence). The CDR3 sequence: CSANDQRGSTDTQYF. The CDR3 nucleotides are TGCAGTGCTAACGATCAGCGGGGGAGCACAGATACGCAGTATTTT.

The V and J genes are TRBV20-1 and TRBJ2-5; 7 bases agree with TRBD2. The CDR3 totals 15 residues. Per the germline V gene, CDR1 is DFQATT and CDR2 is SNEGSKA (reference sequence). The V gene end was trimmed by 3 bases and the J gene end by 1 base; junction bases not matched to a gene: 8. Here the CDR3 reads CSASVAGRPQETQYF. CDR3 DNA sequence: TGCAGTGCTAGTGTAGCCGGGAGGCCCCAAGAGACCCAGTACTTC.

This clonotype was seen many times. V is TRBV24-1 and J is TRBJ2-7, with 13 bases lining up with TRBD2. V lost 4 bases, J lost 3 bases, and 5 bases stayed unmatched. The CDR3 consists of 16 residues. Germline CDR1 KGHDR, CDR2 SFDVKD. The CDR3 loop reads CATSDPGTSGVYEQYF. The CDR3 DNA is TGTGCCACCAGTGACCCCGGGACTAGCGGGGTCTACGAGCAGTACTTC.

This chain connects TRBV20-1 to TRBJ2-7, with D possibly matching TRBD2 (6 bases). Trimming shortened V by 3 bases and J by 5 bases, and 20 bases separated the two germline ends. In germline, CDR1 is DFQATT, CDR2 SNEGSKA (reference sequence). The CDR3 spans 15 residues. CDR3 sequence reads: CSASPRELAPHEQYF. Here the CDR3 DNA reads TGCAGTGCTAGTCCTAGGGAACTAGCCCCCCACGAGCAGTACTTC.

CDR3 sequence (DNA): TGTGCCAGCAGCCAAGATGCGGGACAGGCGAATTTCCACTCCTACGAGCAGTACTTC. It is translated as CASSQDAGQANFHSYEQYF. This chain uses TRBV14 with TRBJ2-7; the match to TRBD1 covers 8 bases. V lost 0 bases and J lost 0; bases outside the gene matches: 13. The CDR3 contains 19 residues. Germline V gives CDR1 SGHDN, CDR2 FVKESK.

This chain links TRBV7-2 with TRBJ2-7, with 7 bases fitting TRBD1. Germline V gene sequence: CDR1 SGHTA, CDR2 FQGNSA. Trimming cost V 3 bases and J 8 bases; bases outside gene matches: 13. The CDR3 sequence is 15 residues long. This CDR3 is CASSLGQNPLTKQYF. The CDR3 DNA sequence: TGTGCCAGCAGCTTGGGACAGAACCCGTTGACCAAGCAGTACTTC.